This TCR beta chain was profiled in a study of blood T cell repertoires in COVID-19. CDR1 SEHNR and CDR2 FQNEAQ come from the germline V gene (reference sequence). This CDR3 has 10 amino acids. Trimming shortened V by 7 bases and J by 9 bases, and 7 bases separated the two germline ends. The repertoire was sequenced with immunoSEQ multiplex PCR; TCRdb's copy has only in-frame clones and lacks some. Counted here are hundreds of thousands of clones, approximately 89% occurring once; the ten biggest clones make up 1% to 1.5%. Sequencing was done on a sample of PBMCs or T cells enriched from blood (not recorded which). This chain joins TRBV7-9 and TRBJ2-1, with D unresolved. This TCR was sampled from a woman aged 40 to 55 with acute COVID-19. CDR3 in DNA: TGTGCCAGCACCAGAGTTGAGCAGTTCTTC. Protein product: CASTRVEQFF.